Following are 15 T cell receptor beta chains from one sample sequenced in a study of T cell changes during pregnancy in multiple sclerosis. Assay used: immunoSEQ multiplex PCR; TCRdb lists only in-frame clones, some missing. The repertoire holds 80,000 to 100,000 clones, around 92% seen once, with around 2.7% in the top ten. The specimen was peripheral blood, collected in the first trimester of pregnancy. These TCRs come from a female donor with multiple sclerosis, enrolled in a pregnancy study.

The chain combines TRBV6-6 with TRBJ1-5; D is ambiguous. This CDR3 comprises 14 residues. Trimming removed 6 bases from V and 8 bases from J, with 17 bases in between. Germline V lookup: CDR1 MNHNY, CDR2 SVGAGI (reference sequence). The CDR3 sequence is CASSHFPPSEPQHF. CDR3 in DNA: TGTGCCAGCAGCCACTTCCCGCCGTCGGAGCCCCAGCATTTT.

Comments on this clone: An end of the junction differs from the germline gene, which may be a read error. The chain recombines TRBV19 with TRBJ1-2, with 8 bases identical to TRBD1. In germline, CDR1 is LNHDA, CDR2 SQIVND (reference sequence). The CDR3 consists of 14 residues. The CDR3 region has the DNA TGTGCCAGTAGGCCTACAGGGGGGGAGTATGTCTACACCTTC. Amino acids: CASRPTGGEYVYTF. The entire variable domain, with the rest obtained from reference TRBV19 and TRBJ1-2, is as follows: DGGITQSPKYLFRKEGQNVTLSCEQNLNHDAMYWYRQDPGQGLRLIYYSQIVNDFQKGDIAEGYSVSREKKESFPLTVTSAQKNPTAFYLCASRPTGGEYVYTFGSGTRLTVV.

In nucleotides, the CDR3 is TGTGCCAGCAGCCCCGGGACAGGGGCCTACGAGCAGTACTTC. It codes for CASSPGTGAYEQYF. This rearrangement joins TRBV7-2 to TRBJ2-7, with 10 positions matching TRBD1. V trimming: 5 bases; J trimming: 2 bases; junction bases outside the gene matches: 3. The length of the CDR3 is 14 residues. In germline, CDR1 is SGHTA, CDR2 FQGNSA. The full variable domain, with the rest looked up from reference TRBV7-2 and TRBJ2-7, is GAGVSQSPSNKVTEKGKDVELRCDPISGHTALYWYRQSLGQGLEFLIYFQGNSAPDKSGLPSDRFSAERTGGSVSTLTIQRTQQEDSAVYLCASSPGTGAYEQYFGPGTRLTVT.

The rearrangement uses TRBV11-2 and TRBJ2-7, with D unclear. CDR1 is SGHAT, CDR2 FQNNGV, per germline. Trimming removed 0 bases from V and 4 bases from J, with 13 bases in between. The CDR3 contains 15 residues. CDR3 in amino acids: CASSLESGQIYEQYF. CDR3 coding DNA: TGTGCCAGCAGCTTAGAGTCTGGGCAGATATACGAGCAGTACTTC.

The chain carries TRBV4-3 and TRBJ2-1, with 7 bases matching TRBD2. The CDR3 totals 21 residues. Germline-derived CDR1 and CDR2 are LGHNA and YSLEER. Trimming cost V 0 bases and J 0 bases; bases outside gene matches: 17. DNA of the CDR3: TGCGCCAGCAGCCAAGAATGGCAGACATCCGCGACTAGCCGCTCCTACAATGAGCAGTTCTTC. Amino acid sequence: CASSQEWQTSATSRSYNEQFF.

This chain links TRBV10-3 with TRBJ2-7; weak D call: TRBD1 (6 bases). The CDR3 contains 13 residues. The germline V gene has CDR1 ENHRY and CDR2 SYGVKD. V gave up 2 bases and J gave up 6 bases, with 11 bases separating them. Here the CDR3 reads CAISEGQYGEQYF. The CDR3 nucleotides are TGTGCCATCAGTGAGGGACAGTACGGCGAGCAGTACTTC.

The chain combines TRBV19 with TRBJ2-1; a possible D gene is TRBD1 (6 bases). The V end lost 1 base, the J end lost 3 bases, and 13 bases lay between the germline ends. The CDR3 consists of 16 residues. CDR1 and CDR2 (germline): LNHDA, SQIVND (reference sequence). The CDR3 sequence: CASSIGSGHRYNEQFF. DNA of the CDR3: TGTGCCAGTAGTATAGGGTCGGGACACCGCTACAATGAGCAGTTCTTC. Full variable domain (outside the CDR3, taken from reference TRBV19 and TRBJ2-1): DGGITQSPKYLFRKEGQNVTLSCEQNLNHDAMYWYRQDPGQGLRLIYYSQIVNDFQKGDIAEGYSVSREKKESFPLTVTSAQKNPTAFYLCASSIGSGHRYNEQFFGPGTRLTVL.

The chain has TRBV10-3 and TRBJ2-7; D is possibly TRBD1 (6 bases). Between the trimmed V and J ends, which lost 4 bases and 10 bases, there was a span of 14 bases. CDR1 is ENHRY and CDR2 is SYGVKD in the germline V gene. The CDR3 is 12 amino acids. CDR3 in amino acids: CAISGMVDSQYF. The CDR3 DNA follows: TGTGCCATCAGTGGGATGGTGGACAGTCAGTACTTC.

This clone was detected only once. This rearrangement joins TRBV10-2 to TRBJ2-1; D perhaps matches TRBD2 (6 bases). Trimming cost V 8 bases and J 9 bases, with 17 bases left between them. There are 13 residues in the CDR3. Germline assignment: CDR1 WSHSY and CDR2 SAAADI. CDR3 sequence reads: CASDSDYGTEQFF. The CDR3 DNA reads TGCGCCAGCGACTCGGACTACGGTACTGAGCAGTTCTTC.

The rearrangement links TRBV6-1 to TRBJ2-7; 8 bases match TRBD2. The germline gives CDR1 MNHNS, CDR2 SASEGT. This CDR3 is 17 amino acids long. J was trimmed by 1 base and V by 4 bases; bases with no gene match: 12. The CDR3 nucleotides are TGTGCCAGCAGTGTATATTGGGCGGGAGGAGGATCCTACGAGCAGTACTTC. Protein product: CASSVYWAGGGSYEQYF.

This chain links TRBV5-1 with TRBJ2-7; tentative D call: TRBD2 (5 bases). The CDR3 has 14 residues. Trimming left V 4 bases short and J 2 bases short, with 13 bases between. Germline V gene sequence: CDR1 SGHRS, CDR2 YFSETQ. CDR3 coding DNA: TGCGCCAGCAGCCGCACGGGGTTCACCTACGAGCAGTACTTC. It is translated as CASSRTGFTYEQYF.

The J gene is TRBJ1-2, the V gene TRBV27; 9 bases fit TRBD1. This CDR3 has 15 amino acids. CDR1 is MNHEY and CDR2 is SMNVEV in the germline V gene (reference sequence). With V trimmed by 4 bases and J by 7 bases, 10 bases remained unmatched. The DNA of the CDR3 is TGTGCCAGCAGTTCGTCCCAACAGGGGGCGCTTGGCTACACCTTC. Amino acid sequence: CASSSSQQGALGYTF.

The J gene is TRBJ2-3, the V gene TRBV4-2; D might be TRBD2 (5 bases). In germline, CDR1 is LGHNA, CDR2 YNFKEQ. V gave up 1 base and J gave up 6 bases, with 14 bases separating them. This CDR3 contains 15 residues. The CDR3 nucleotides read TGTGCCAGCAGCCAAGTTCTGACACCGGGGGATACGCAGTATTTT. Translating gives CASSQVLTPGDTQYF.

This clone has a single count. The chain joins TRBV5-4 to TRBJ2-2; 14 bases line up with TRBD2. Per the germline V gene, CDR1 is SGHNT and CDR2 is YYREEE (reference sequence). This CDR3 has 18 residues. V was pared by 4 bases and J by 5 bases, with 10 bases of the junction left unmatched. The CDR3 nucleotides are TGTGCCAGCAGCCCCGGACTAGCGGGAGGAAGTTGGACCGGGGAGCTGTTTTTT. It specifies CASSPGLAGGSWTGELFF.

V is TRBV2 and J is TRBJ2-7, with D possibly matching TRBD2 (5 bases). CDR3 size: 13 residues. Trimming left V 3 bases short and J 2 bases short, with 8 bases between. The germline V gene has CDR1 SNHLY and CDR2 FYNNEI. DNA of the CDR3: TGTGCCAGCAGTGATTCTAGCCCCTACGAGCAGTACTTC. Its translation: CASSDSSPYEQYF.